One sample yielded the 29 T cell receptor beta chains listed below, sequenced in a study of T cells in severe cutaneous drug reactions. Carbamazepine had induced Stevens-Johnson syndrome or toxic epidermal necrolysis in the sequenced donors. TCR subtype-specific primers in iRepertoire multiplex PCR prepared libraries for bulk and single-cell sequencing. TCRdb reanalyzed the multiplex PCR reads, giving one entry per CDR3 protein sequence and no DNA. This listing includes 6,000 or so distinct CDR3 sequences. The sample consisted of cells from a skin blister. These receptors came from a human donor with toxic epidermal necrolysis, a severe cutaneous drug reaction.

V usage is TRBV20-1 and J usage is TRBJ2-1; without DNA, the TCRdb call of TRBD2 cannot be checked. Germline V lookup: CDR1 DFQATT, CDR2 SNEGSKA (reference sequence). This CDR3 is built from 14 residues. The CDR3 region is CSAGLAGPYNEQFF.

J is TRBJ2-3 and V is TRBV5-1; the D gene TCRdb calls, TRBD1, cannot be checked with no DNA. Germline V gene lookup returns CDR1 SGHRS and CDR2 YFSETQ. CDR3 size: 16 residues. The CDR3 sequence: CASSPGTGGIPDTQYF.

V gene TRBV5-1 combines with J gene TRBJ2-7; the TCRdb call, TRBD1, lacks DNA for checking. This CDR3 is built from 14 residues. Germline CDR1 reads SGHRS; CDR2 reads YFSETQ. CDR3 in amino acids: CASSLQGSTYEQYF.

The V and J genes are TRBV27 and TRBJ2-7; TCRdb's D call of TRBD1 is untestable without DNA. Germline loops: CDR1 MNHEY, CDR2 SMNVEV (reference sequence). The CDR3 is 13 residues long. The CDR3 here is CASSPGDSYEQYF.

J is TRBJ2-1 and V is TRBV13. Germline CDR1 reads PRHDT; CDR2 reads FYEKMQ (reference sequence). The CDR3 length is 15 residues. The CDR3 spells CASSPNRGSYNEQFF.

The chain links TRBV28 to TRBJ1-2; TCRdb returns TRBD1, unconfirmable since there is no DNA. Germline V CDR1 and CDR2: MDHEN, SYDVKM. The CDR3 covers 13 residues. Here the CDR3 reads CASSPRGYYGYTF.

The chain couples TRBV20-1 to TRBJ1-2. From germline, CDR1 is DFQATT and CDR2 SNEGSKA (reference sequence). The CDR3 has 11 amino acids. This CDR3 is CSALDTDGYTF.

The gene calls are TRBV20-1 and TRBJ1-1; the D call from TCRdb, TRBD1, cannot be confirmed without DNA. Germline loops: CDR1 DFQATT, CDR2 SNEGSKA (reference sequence). The CDR3 has 14 residues. The CDR3 spells CSALTIGGAERAFF.

J is TRBJ2-1 and V is TRBV19; absent DNA, TCRdb's TRBD2 call cannot be checked. The CDR3 consists of 17 residues. Germline V gene data show CDR1 as LNHDA and CDR2 as SQIVND (reference sequence). The CDR3: CASSKGLAGGAYNEQFF.

The chain is built from TRBV28 and TRBJ1-4. This CDR3 comprises 15 residues. Germline CDR1 and CDR2: MDHEN and SYDVKM. The CDR3 region is CASSLSAGLSEKLFF.

This clonotype is classed as medium-sized by frequency. The chain has TRBV2 and TRBJ1-5. The CDR3 sequence is 13 residues long. Per germline, CDR1 SNHLY and CDR2 FYNNEI. The CDR3 sequence is CASNGYSNQPQHF. The full variable domain, its missing parts supplied by reference TRBV2 and TRBJ1-5, is EPEVTQTPSHQVTQMGQEVILRCVPISNHLYFYWYRQILGQKVEFLVSFYNNEISEKSEIFDDQFSVERPDGSNFTLKIRSTKLEDSAMYFCASNGYSNQPQHFGDGTRLSIL.

The V call is TRBV10-2, the J call TRBJ2-2; the TCRdb D gene call, TRBD2, has no DNA to confirm it. The CDR3 consists of 14 residues. Germline CDR1 and CDR2: WSHSY and SAAADI. The CDR3: CASSAGLGAGELFF.

V is TRBV20-1 and J is TRBJ2-7; TCRdb outputs TRBD1, but without DNA this stays unchecked. The V gene's germline CDR1 is DFQATT and CDR2 SNEGSKA (reference sequence). CDR3 length equals 15 residues. CDR3 sequence reads: CSAKAYRDLLYEQYF.

The chain uses TRBV27 and TRBJ2-6; there is no DNA to check the TCRdb D call of TRBD1. From germline, CDR1 is MNHEY and CDR2 SMNVEV (reference sequence). The CDR3 totals 15 residues. This CDR3 is CASSFSGAGANVLTF.

V gene TRBV4-3 combines with J gene TRBJ1-1; TCRdb calls TRBD1, which cannot be checked without DNA. This CDR3 has 16 amino acids. The germline CDR1 and CDR2 sequences are LGHNA and YSLEER. The CDR3 reads CASSQDENRGYTEAFF.

The V and J genes are TRBV27 and TRBJ2-7; the D call of TRBD1 rests on TCRdb alone, since no DNA is present to check it. Germline lookup yields CDR1 MNHEY and CDR2 SMNVEV (reference sequence). The CDR3 covers 14 residues. CDR3 in amino acids: CASSPGTGGAEQYF.

V usage is TRBV28 and J usage is TRBJ2-7; with no DNA, the TCRdb D assignment of TRBD2 cannot be verified. From germline, CDR1 is MDHEN and CDR2 SYDVKM. CDR3 length: 17 residues. The CDR3 loop is CASEWRLGGLAVYEQYF.

The rearrangement uses TRBV2 and TRBJ2-7; the TCRdb call, TRBD1, lacks DNA for checking. Per germline, CDR1 SNHLY and CDR2 FYNNEI. The CDR3 sequence is 15 residues long. This CDR3 is CASSQQGSPTYEQYF.

This clonotype shows up as medium-sized by frequency. The V gene is TRBV29-1, the J gene TRBJ2-7; absent DNA, TCRdb's TRBD2 call cannot be checked. The CDR3 is 15 residues long. Per germline, CDR1 SQVTM and CDR2 ANQGSEA. CDR3 protein: CSVEGGGVNSYEQYF.

The V and J genes are TRBV28 and TRBJ1-1; TCRdb gives TRBD1 as the D gene, but with no DNA this cannot be confirmed. The CDR3 contains 12 residues. CDR1 and CDR2 (germline): MDHEN, SYDVKM. CDR3 amino acids: CASSLAGAPAFF. Full variable domain (rest looked up from reference TRBV28 and TRBJ1-1): DVKVTQSSRYLVKRTGEKVFLECVQDMDHENMFWYRQDPGLGLRLIYFSYDVKMKEKGDIPEGYSVSREKKERFSLILESASTNQTSMYLCASSLAGAPAFFGQGTRLTVV.

The chain is built from TRBV7-3 and TRBJ2-1; TCRdb outputs TRBD2, but without DNA this stays unchecked. Germline V gene lookup returns CDR1 SGHTA and CDR2 FQGTGA. The length of the CDR3 is 16 residues. The CDR3 loop reads CASSSGTSGRSNEQFF. The whole variable domain, filled in from reference TRBV7-3 and TRBJ2-1, reads GAGVSQTPSNKVTEKGKYVELRCDPISGHTALYWYRQSLGQGPEFLIYFQGTGAADDSGLPNDRFFAVRPEGSVSTLKIQRTERGDSAVYLCASSSGTSGRSNEQFFGPGTRLTVL.

This chain uses TRBV20-1 with TRBJ1-5; checking the TCRdb D call of TRBD1 is not possible without DNA. This CDR3 is 17 amino acids long. CDR1 is DFQATT, CDR2 SNEGSKA, per germline (reference sequence). CDR3 in amino acids: CSVTSWVRGGGNQPQHF.

The gene calls are TRBV14 and TRBJ1-4. Germline values: CDR1 SGHDN, CDR2 FVKESK. This CDR3 is 15 amino acids long. This CDR3 reads CASSQDNWEDEKLFF.

V gene TRBV6-1 combines with J gene TRBJ2-1; checking the TCRdb D call of TRBD1 is not possible without DNA. The CDR3 is made up of 15 amino acids. Germline assignment: CDR1 MNHNS and CDR2 SASEGT. The CDR3 spells CASSEQGGGGNEQFF.

The V gene is TRBV6-5, the J gene TRBJ2-7. The CDR3 has 15 amino acids. Germline values: CDR1 MNHEY, CDR2 SVGAGI. The CDR3 sequence is CASSPDRKTSYEQYF.

The chain employs TRBV28 and TRBJ2-3. This CDR3 is 13 amino acids long. Germline CDR1 and CDR2: MDHEN and SYDVKM. CDR3 sequence reads: CASSFAVLDTQYF.

This rearrangement joins TRBV29-1 to TRBJ1-2. Germline CDR1 is SQVTM and CDR2 is ANQGSEA. This CDR3 contains 16 residues. The CDR3 spells CSVVGPGEKANYGYTF. Full variable domain (rest looked up from reference TRBV29-1 and TRBJ1-2): SAVISQKPSRDICQRGTSLTIQCQVDSQVTMMFWYRQQPGQSLTLIATANQGSEATYESGFVIDKFPISRPNLTFSTLTVSNMSPEDSSIYLCSVVGPGEKANYGYTFGSGTRLTVV.

The V call is TRBV5-4, the J call TRBJ1-1. This CDR3 region has 14 residues. Per the germline V gene, CDR1 is SGHNT and CDR2 is YYREEE (reference sequence). The CDR3: CASSLVQGSTEAFF.

The V and J genes are TRBV7-8 and TRBJ2-1; checking the TCRdb D call of TRBD2 is not possible without DNA. The germline V gene encodes CDR1 SGHVS and CDR2 FQNEAQ. This CDR3 region has 14 residues. The CDR3 loop reads CASSSPGLDNEQFF.